This is a list of T cell receptor beta chains from one sample in a study of blood T cell repertoires in COVID-19. Some clones are missing from TCRdb's copy, which holds only in-frame ones; the method was immunoSEQ multiplex PCR. The sample carries around 150,000 clones, around 93% recorded once. The sequenced sample was peripheral blood. The receptors shown here come from a man under 40 with COVID-19, enrolled during active disease. Each CDR3 is given with its conserved first and last residue. The order of the fields is D gene, clone size, V gene, J gene, CDR3 protein, CDR3 DNA. The D gene is left open where the match is weak. Clone sizes are given selectively: once, few, many, or a class where the clone is expanded.

>TRBD1|NA|TRBV24-1|TRBJ2-2
CATSDPPTGGGTGELFF
TGTGCCACCAGTGATCCGCCGACAGGGGGCGGAACCGGGGAGCTGTTTTTT
>NA|NA|TRBV4-3|TRBJ2-5
CASSARSQETQYF
TGCGCCAGCAGCGCCCGTAGCCAAGAGACCCAGTACTTC
>NA|once|TRBV2|TRBJ2-7
CASSEWAYEQYF
TGTGCCAGCAGTGAATGGGCTTACGAGCAGTACTTC
>NA|NA|TRBV27|TRBJ2-7
CASSLSGGTEQYF
TGTGCCAGCAGTTTATCAGGGGGAACCGAGCAGTACTTC
>TRBD1|NA|TRBV27|TRBJ2-3
CASSLTGPRTDTQYF
TGTGCCAGCAGTTTGACAGGGCCTCGCACAGATACGCAGTATTTT
>NA|NA|TRBV30|TRBJ1-6
CAWSSTRVQGHNSPLHF
TGTGCCTGGAGTTCCACTAGGGTACAGGGCCATAATTCACCCCTCCACTTT
>NA|NA|TRBV19|TRBJ2-1
CASGAGSSYNEQFF
TGTGCCAGTGGAGCTGGAAGCTCCTACAATGAGCAGTTCTTC
>NA|once|TRBV18|TRBJ2-5
CASSPSRETQYF
TGTGCCAGCTCACCATCCCGAGAGACCCAGTACTTC
>NA|NA|TRBV7-9|TRBJ2-1
CASGGSLSDEQFF
TGTGCCAGCGGGGGGAGTCTGTCTGATGAGCAGTTCTTC
>NA|NA|TRBV6-6|TRBJ2-1
CASSQPPSRGGRAEQFF
TGTGCCAGCAGTCAGCCCCCCTCGAGGGGGGGTCGTGCTGAGCAGTTCTTC
>NA|NA|TRBV5-4|TRBJ1-1
CASTKGFNTEAFF
TGTGCCAGCACGAAGGGGTTTAACACTGAAGCTTTCTTT
>TRBD1|NA|TRBV5-4|TRBJ1-6
CASSSRQGAVNSPLHF
TGTGCCAGCAGCTCTCGACAGGGGGCAGTTAATTCACCCCTCCACTTT
>TRBD2|NA|TRBV19|TRBJ2-3
CASASGRQGLTDTQYF
TGTGCCAGTGCAAGCGGGAGGCAAGGACTCACAGATACGCAGTATTTT
>NA|NA|TRBV15|TRBJ2-6
CATSRSQGSRGANVLTF
TGTGCCACCAGCAGATCGCAGGGGTCTCGTGGGGCCAACGTCCTGACTTTC
>NA|NA|TRBV13|TRBJ2-7
CASKTGEAWEQYF
TGTGCCAGCAAAACAGGGGAGGCTTGGGAGCAGTACTTC
>NA|NA|TRBV12-1|TRBJ2-1
CASSPPLTSGGHNEQFF
TGTGCCAGCAGCCCACCCTTGACTAGCGGGGGACACAATGAGCAGTTCTTC
>NA|NA|TRBV7-6|TRBJ1-4
CASSRFPDRDEKLFF
TGTGCCAGCAGCCGATTCCCAGACCGGGATGAAAAACTGTTTTTT
>TRBD2|NA|TRBV24-1|TRBJ2-1
CATSRNSGGHNEQFF
TGTGCCACCAGTCGGAATAGCGGGGGACACAATGAGCAGTTCTTC
>TRBD1|NA|TRBV19|TRBJ1-2
CASSRGTGMTNYGYTF
TGTGCCAGTAGCAGGGGGACAGGGATGACTAACTATGGCTACACCTTC
>NA|NA|TRBV7-9|TRBJ1-1
CASSPNPGEPLNTEAFF
TGTGCCAGCAGCCCTAACCCAGGGGAGCCCCTGAACACTGAAGCTTTCTTT
>TRBD1|once|TRBV24-1|TRBJ2-2
CATSDDRGHITGELFF
TGTGCCACCAGTGATGACAGGGGCCATATCACCGGGGAGCTGTTTTTT
>TRBD2|NA|TRBV15|TRBJ2-7
CATSMGGSSYEQYF
TGTGCCACCAGCATGGGCGGGAGTTCCTACGAGCAGTACTTC
>NA|NA|TRBV18|TRBJ2-3
CASSPTSTDTQYF
TGTGCCAGCTCACCAACTAGCACAGATACGCAGTATTTT
>NA|NA|TRBV27|TRBJ1-2
CASSPTDQRGGYTF
TGTGCCAGCAGTCCAACCGACCAAAGGGGTGGCTACACCTTC